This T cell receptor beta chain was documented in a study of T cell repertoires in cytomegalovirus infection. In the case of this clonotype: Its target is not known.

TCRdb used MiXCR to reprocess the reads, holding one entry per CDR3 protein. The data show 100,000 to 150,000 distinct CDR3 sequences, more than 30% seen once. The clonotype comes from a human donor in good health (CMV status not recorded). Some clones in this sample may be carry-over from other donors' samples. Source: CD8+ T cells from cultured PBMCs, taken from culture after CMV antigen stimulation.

The CDR3 bases are TGTGCCAGCAGTCGTCGGACGGTATACAATGAGCAGTTCTTC. It yields the protein CASSRRTVYNEQFF. V gene TRBV6-2 or TRBV6-3 combines with J gene TRBJ2-1, with D unclear. CDR3 length equals 14 residues. Trimming left V 5 bases short and J 4 bases short, with 12 bases between. The V gene's germline CDR1 is MNHEY and CDR2 SVGEGT.